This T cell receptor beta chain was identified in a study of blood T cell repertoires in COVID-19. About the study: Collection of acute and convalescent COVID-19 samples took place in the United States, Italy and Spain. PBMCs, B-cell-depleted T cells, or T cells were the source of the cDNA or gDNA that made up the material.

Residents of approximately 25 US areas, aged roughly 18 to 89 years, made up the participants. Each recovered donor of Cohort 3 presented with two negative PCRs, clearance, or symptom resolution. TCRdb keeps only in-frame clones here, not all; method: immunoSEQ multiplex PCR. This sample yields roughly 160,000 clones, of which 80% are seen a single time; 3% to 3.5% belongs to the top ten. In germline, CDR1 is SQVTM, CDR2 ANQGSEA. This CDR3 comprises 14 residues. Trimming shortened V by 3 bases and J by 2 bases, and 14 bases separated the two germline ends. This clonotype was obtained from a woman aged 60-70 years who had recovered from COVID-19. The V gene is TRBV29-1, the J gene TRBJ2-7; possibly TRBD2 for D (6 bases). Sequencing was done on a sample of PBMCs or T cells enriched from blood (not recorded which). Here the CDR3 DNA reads TGCAGCGTTGAGGTCGGGGGAGTTACCTACGAGCAGTACTTC. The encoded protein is CSVEVGGVTYEQYF.